The source of this TCR beta chain is a study of shared clonotypes between healthy human individuals. Clones were sequenced by immunoSEQ multiplex PCR, and TCRdb holds only the in-frame ones, with some missing. The sample lists under 2,000,000 clones; approximately 95% were seen once. This CDR3 is 11 amino acids long. V gave up 4 bases and J gave up 13 bases; unmatched junction bases: 5. CDR1 and CDR2 (germline): DFQATT, SNEGSKA (reference sequence). Positive CCR7 selection of CD45RO-negative cells yielded the naive CD8 cells, and terminally differentiated effector memory CD45RA+ cells were excluded. The chain recombines TRBV20-1 with TRBJ2-1; 9 bases agree with TRBD2. This TCR came from a man aged 18 to 30 in good health. Sequenced: naive CD8+ T cells sorted from blood. The CDR3 region has the DNA TGCAGTGCTAAGATAGCGGGAGTCCAGTTCTTC. This codes for CSAKIAGVQFF.